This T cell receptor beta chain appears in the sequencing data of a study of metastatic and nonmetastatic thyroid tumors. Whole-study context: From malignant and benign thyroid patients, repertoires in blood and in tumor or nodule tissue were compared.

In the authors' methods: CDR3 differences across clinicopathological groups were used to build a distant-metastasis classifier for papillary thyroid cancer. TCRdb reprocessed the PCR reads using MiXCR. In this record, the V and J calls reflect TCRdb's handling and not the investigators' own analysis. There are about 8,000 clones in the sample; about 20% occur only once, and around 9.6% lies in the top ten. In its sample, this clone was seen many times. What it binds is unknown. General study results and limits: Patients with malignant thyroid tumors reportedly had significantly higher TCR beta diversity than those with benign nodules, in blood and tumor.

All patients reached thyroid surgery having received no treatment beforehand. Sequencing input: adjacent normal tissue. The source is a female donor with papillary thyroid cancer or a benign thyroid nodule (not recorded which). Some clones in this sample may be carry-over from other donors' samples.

The CDR3 spells CASSYRFTSGSYNEQFF. CDR3 nucleotides: TGTGCCAGCAGCTACCGATTCACTAGCGGCTCCTACAATGAGCAGTTCTTC. This sequence joins TRBV6-5 and TRBJ2-1; TRBD2 aligns across 8 bases. This CDR3 has 17 residues. Per the germline V gene, CDR1 is MNHEY and CDR2 is SVGAGI. V was pared by 6 bases and J by 0 bases, with 10 bases of the junction left unmatched.